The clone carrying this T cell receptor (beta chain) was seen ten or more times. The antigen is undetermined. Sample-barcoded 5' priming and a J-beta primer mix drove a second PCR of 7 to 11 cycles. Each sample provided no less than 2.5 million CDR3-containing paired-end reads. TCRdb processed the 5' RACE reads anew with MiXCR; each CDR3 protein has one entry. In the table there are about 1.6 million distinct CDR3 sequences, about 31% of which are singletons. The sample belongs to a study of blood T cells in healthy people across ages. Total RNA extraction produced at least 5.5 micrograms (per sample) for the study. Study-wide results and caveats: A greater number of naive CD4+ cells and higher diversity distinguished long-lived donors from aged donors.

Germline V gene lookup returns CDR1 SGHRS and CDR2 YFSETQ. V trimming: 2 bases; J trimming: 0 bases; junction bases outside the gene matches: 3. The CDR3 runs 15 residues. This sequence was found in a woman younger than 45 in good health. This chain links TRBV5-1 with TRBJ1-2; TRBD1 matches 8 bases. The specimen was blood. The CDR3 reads CASSFGQGANYGYTF. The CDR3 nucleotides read TGCGCCAGCAGCTTCGGACAGGGAGCTAACTATGGCTACACCTTC.